The next 10 T cell receptor beta chains were all read from a single sample in a study of shared clonotypes between healthy human individuals. Clones were read by immunoSEQ multiplex PCR, and TCRdb kept only the in-frame ones, dropping some. The profile shows about 2,100,000 clones, approximately 94% of them singletons. Naive CD8 cells comprised CD45RO-negative, CCR7-positively selected cells, excluding terminally differentiated effector memory CD45RA+ cells. Sequences were obtained from naive CD8+ T cells from PBMCs. These receptors were obtained from a man between 18 and 29 years old in good health. Some clones in this sample may be carry-over from other donors' samples.

The chain employs TRBV4-1 and TRBJ2-1; the D is unclear. The V gene's germline CDR1 is MGHRA and CDR2 YSYEKL. CDR3 size: 15 residues. Trimming stripped 4 bases from V and 3 bases from J, with 13 bases between. In DNA form, the CDR3 reads TGCGCCAGCAGCCTAATTAGCTCCGACTACAATGAGCAGTTCTTC. It yields the protein CASSLISSDYNEQFF.

This rearrangement joins TRBV7-2 to TRBJ2-7; 9 bases align to TRBD2. From germline, CDR1 is SGHTA and CDR2 FQGNSA. This CDR3 region has 19 residues. Trimming took 2 bases from V and 5 from J; bases not matched to a gene: 19. CDR3 coding DNA: TGTGCCAGCAGCTTAATTTCGCCTTTAGCGGGAGAACGGGAAAACGAGCAGTACTTC. This translates into CASSLISPLAGERENEQYF.

This clone was picked up one time. The sample holds other DNA sequences that translate to the same CDR3. The chain links TRBV27 to TRBJ1-5, with D perhaps TRBD1 (6 bases). The CDR3 runs to 14 residues. The germline V gene encodes CDR1 MNHEY and CDR2 SMNVEV (reference sequence). Trimming took 3 bases from V and 7 from J, leaving 13 bases between them. The CDR3 sequence is CASSFGRGYQPQHF. In DNA, the CDR3 is TGTGCCAGCAGTTTTGGAAGGGGGTACCAGCCCCAGCATTTT.

The rearrangement uses TRBV11-2 and TRBJ2-7; the D gene is possibly TRBD1 (6 bases). V was clipped by 0 bases and J by 1 base, with 13 bases between them. The length of the CDR3 is 16 residues. The germline V gene encodes CDR1 SGHAT and CDR2 FQNNGV. The CDR3 spells CASSLDHRDISYEQYF. CDR3 bases: TGTGCCAGCAGCTTAGACCACCGGGACATATCCTACGAGCAGTACTTC.

This clone was found once. The chain has TRBV10-3 and TRBJ2-7, with D tentatively TRBD1 (5 bases). The CDR3 consists of 13 residues. Trimming took off 11 bases at V and 0 bases at J, with 14 bases between the two ends. Germline V gene lookup returns CDR1 ENHRY and CDR2 SYGVKD. This chain's CDR3 is CALGDRLSYEQYF. CDR3 bases: TGTGCCCTCGGAGACAGACTCTCCTACGAGCAGTACTTC.

Only one count was recorded for this clone. This sample also contains other DNA sequences that code for the same CDR3. The rearrangement uses TRBV5-1 and TRBJ1-5; 7 bases align to TRBD1. The CDR3 runs to 15 residues. Germline V gene sequence: CDR1 SGHRS, CDR2 YFSETQ. Unmatched junction bases numbered 2, after V lost 0 bases and J lost 2 bases. The CDR3 DNA reads TGCGCCAGCAGCTTGGCAGGGGGAGGCAATCAGCCCCAGCATTTT. Its protein product is CASSLAGGGNQPQHF.

A word on this clone: Other nucleotide sequences from this sample produce the same CDR3. V gene TRBV27 combines with J gene TRBJ1-5; the D gene is possibly TRBD1 (5 bases). CDR3 length: 15 residues. The V end lost 3 bases, the J end lost 3 bases, and 12 bases lay between the germline ends. Germline V lookup: CDR1 MNHEY, CDR2 SMNVEV (reference sequence). The CDR3 loop is CASSLGQGFNQPQHF. CDR3 nucleotide sequence: TGTGCCAGCAGTTTGGGGCAGGGATTCAATCAGCCCCAGCATTTT.

V is TRBV2 and J is TRBJ1-2, with D unresolved. In germline, CDR1 is SNHLY, CDR2 FYNNEI. This CDR3 has 10 amino acids. The V and J ends lost 6 bases and 10 bases respectively, with 9 bases between them. For the CDR3, the DNA is TGTGCCAGCAGCCAGGCTATCTACACCTTC. Encoded protein: CASSQAIYTF.

The CDR3 region has the DNA TGTGCCTGGAGTATCCCGACAGGCCACCTAGCGGACCCGAACACCGGGGAGCTGTTTTTT. The encoded protein is CAWSIPTGHLADPNTGELFF. The chain couples TRBV30 to TRBJ2-2; tentative D call: TRBD2 (7 bases). Trimming left V 2 bases short and J 0 bases short, with 25 bases between. The length of the CDR3 is 20 residues. Germline V gene lookup returns CDR1 GTSNPN and CDR2 SVGIG (reference sequence).

This chain uses TRBV29-1 with TRBJ1-3; unclear D gene. V lost 3 bases, J lost 9 bases, and 9 bases lay in between. Looked up from germline, CDR1 is SQVTM and CDR2 is ANQGSEA. The CDR3 length is 11 residues. This CDR3 reads CSVDHLSTIYF. CDR3 DNA sequence: TGCAGCGTTGACCACCTGAGCACCATATATTTT.